What follows are 23 T cell receptor beta chains derived from one specimen sequenced in a study of siplizumab effects on memory and regulatory T cells. The table came from immunoSEQ multiplex PCR; TCRdb's copy has only in-frame clones and leaves some out. The data hold about 100,000 clones, with about 91% observed a single time. Sequences were obtained from CD4+ T cells sorted from blood. These TCRs come from a human donor in good health.

The genes are TRBV2 and TRBJ1-2; 8 nucleotides line up with TRBD1. The CDR3 consists of 13 residues. In germline, CDR1 is SNHLY, CDR2 FYNNEI. The J segment lost 7 bases and the V segment lost 3 bases, leaving 4 bases of the junction unmatched. CDR3 sequence: CASSDQGARGYTF. The CDR3 nucleotides are TGTGCCAGCAGTGATCAGGGGGCGCGTGGCTACACCTTC.

This chain joins TRBV9 and TRBJ2-5; TRBD1 agrees at 7 bases. With 3 bases clipped from V and 4 bases from J, the junction kept 3 bases outside the gene matches. The CDR3 sequence is 13 residues long. Germline CDR1 SGDLS, CDR2 YYNGEE. This CDR3 reads CASSGRTGETQYF. The CDR3 nucleotides read TGTGCCAGCAGCGGGCGGACAGGAGAGACCCAGTACTTC.

V and J are TRBV5-5 and TRBJ1-4; D unclear. The CDR3 consists of 13 residues. Germline loops: CDR1 SGHKS, CDR2 YYEKEE (reference sequence). Deletions cut 5 bases from V and 6 bases from J, with 11 bases between. The CDR3 region is CASRYRGYEKLFF. Written as DNA, the CDR3 is TGTGCCAGCAGGTACCGGGGTTATGAAAAACTGTTTTTT.

The rearrangement links TRBV7-9 to TRBJ1-2; D is ambiguous. V dropped 1 base and J dropped 4 bases, with 16 bases sitting between them. The CDR3 is made up of 16 amino acids. Germline V gene data show CDR1 as SEHNR and CDR2 as FQNEAQ (reference sequence). This CDR3 is CASSLDELPPFYGYTF. DNA of the CDR3: TGTGCCAGCAGCTTAGACGAGTTACCCCCTTTCTATGGCTACACCTTC.

J is TRBJ1-3 and V is TRBV30; D gene uncertain. Germline V gene lookup returns CDR1 GTSNPN and CDR2 SVGIG (reference sequence). With 2 bases removed from V and 2 bases from J, the gap between germline ends came to 19 bases. This CDR3 spans 17 amino acids. CDR3 in DNA: TGTGCCTGGAGTCTCCCGACAATGGCCCTAGCTGGAAACACCATATATTTT. It yields the protein CAWSLPTMALAGNTIYF.

This chain connects TRBV30 to TRBJ1-4; TRBD1 agrees at 9 bases. Germline V gene lookup returns CDR1 GTSNPN and CDR2 SVGIG (reference sequence). J gave up 5 bases and V 5 bases, and 3 bases lay outside the gene matches. The CDR3 has 13 residues. The CDR3 loop reads CAWAGTGNEKLFF. CDR3 bases: TGTGCCTGGGCCGGGACAGGGAATGAAAAACTGTTTTTT.

The genes are TRBV10-3 and TRBJ2-1; D remains ambiguous. The CDR3 has 13 amino acids. CDR1 and CDR2 (germline): ENHRY, SYGVKD. Trimming took off 6 bases at V and 9 bases at J, with 15 bases between the two ends. In nucleotides, the CDR3 is TGTGCCATCAGAGGCGACCCATCGGGTGAGCAGTTCTTC. The encoded protein is CAIRGDPSGEQFF.

The chain links TRBV5-1 to TRBJ2-3; a weak D match, TRBD1 (6 bases). Germline V CDR1 and CDR2: SGHRS, YFSETQ. The V and J ends lost 2 bases and 0 bases respectively, with 13 bases between them. The CDR3 extends over 16 amino acids. The CDR3 sequence: CASSLMKGQSTDTQYF. The CDR3 DNA follows: TGCGCCAGCAGCTTAATGAAGGGACAAAGCACAGATACGCAGTATTTT.

The V call is TRBV5-8, the J call TRBJ1-2; D uncertain. CDR1 is SGHTS, CDR2 YDEGEE, per germline. The V end was cut by 2 bases, the J end by 8 bases, with 13 bases between. This CDR3 spans 13 amino acids. As DNA, the CDR3 is TGTGCCAGCAGCTTTCAGATCCCCACAGGCTACACCTTC. Its protein product is CASSFQIPTGYTF.

The rearrangement joins TRBV18 to TRBJ1-3; unclear D gene. V lost 3 bases and J 3 bases, leaving 9 bases between the germline ends. CDR1 and CDR2 (germline): KGHSH, LQKENI. The CDR3 length is 14 residues. This chain's CDR3 is CASSPFEVGNTIYF. The CDR3 coding sequence is TGTGCCAGCTCACCCTTCGAGGTTGGAAACACCATATATTTT.

The V call is TRBV7-2, the J call TRBJ1-4; D might be TRBD1 (6 bases). CDR1 is SGHTA, CDR2 FQGNSA, per germline. CDR3 length: 14 amino acids. The V and J ends lost 5 bases and 8 bases respectively, with 15 bases between them. In DNA, the CDR3 is TGTGCCAGCAGCAAGACAGGTTTTGGGGAAAAACTGTTTTTT. Translated, it gives CASSKTGFGEKLFF. Combining the CDR3 with reference TRBV7-2 and TRBJ1-4 gives the whole variable domain GAGVSQSPSNKVTEKGKDVELRCDPISGHTALYWYRQSLGQGLEFLIYFQGNSAPDKSGLPSDRFSAERTGGSVSTLTIQRTQQEDSAVYLCASSKTGFGEKLFFGSGTQLSVL.

The V gene is TRBV5-1, the J gene TRBJ1-6, with 7 positions matching TRBD1. CDR3 length: 16 amino acids. J gave up 7 bases and V 3 bases, and 10 bases lay outside the gene matches. Germline loops: CDR1 SGHRS, CDR2 YFSETQ. The CDR3: CASSSSGTAKNSPLHF. The CDR3 nucleotides are TGCGCCAGCAGCTCTTCCGGGACAGCAAAAAATTCACCCCTCCACTTT.

This clone was observed a single time. The V and J genes are TRBV4-2 and TRBJ2-2, with D possibly being TRBD2 (5 bases). The CDR3 length is 14 residues. V was trimmed by 1 base and J by 6 bases, leaving 9 bases between them. Germline V gene lookup returns CDR1 LGHNA and CDR2 YNFKEQ. As DNA, the CDR3 is TGTGCCAGCAGCCAAGCGGGGTACGCCGGGGAGCTGTTTTTT. Encoded protein: CASSQAGYAGELFF.

V and J are TRBV9 and TRBJ1-2; D is unresolved. This CDR3 is 16 amino acids long. V was pared by 6 bases and J by 5 bases, with 23 bases between. Germline CDR1 is SGDLS and CDR2 is YYNGEE. The CDR3 DNA reads TGTGCCAGCACACGCCTTGCTCAGGCTTGGGGATATGGCTACACCTTC. Translating it yields CASTRLAQAWGYGYTF.

This rearrangement joins TRBV18 to TRBJ2-7, with 7 bases that match TRBD2. The CDR3 is 15 amino acids. The germline V gene has CDR1 KGHSH and CDR2 LQKENI. The J segment lost 5 bases and the V segment lost 6 bases, leaving 13 bases of the junction unmatched. The CDR3 nucleotides read TGTGCCAGCTCCCCCAGCATTGGGGGGGGAGACGAGCAGTACTTC. Protein: CASSPSIGGGDEQYF.

J is TRBJ2-7 and V is TRBV7-9; D perhaps matches TRBD2 (5 bases). From germline, CDR1 is SEHNR and CDR2 FQNEAQ (reference sequence). There are 14 residues in the CDR3. The ends were cut back, 0 bases at V and 0 bases at J, with 6 bases in the middle. The chain's CDR3 is CASSLARVSYEQYF. Written as DNA, the CDR3 is TGTGCCAGCAGCTTAGCGCGGGTCTCCTACGAGCAGTACTTC.

The gene calls are TRBV7-2 and TRBJ2-3; no definite D call. Per germline, CDR1 SGHTA and CDR2 FQGNSA. CDR3 length equals 15 residues. The V and J ends lost 0 bases and 1 base respectively, with 8 bases between them. The DNA for the CDR3 is TGTGCCAGCAGCTTAGCGGGCGAGCGCACAGATACGCAGTATTTT. Its translation is CASSLAGERTDTQYF. Combining the CDR3 with reference TRBV7-2 and TRBJ2-3 gives the whole variable domain GAGVSQSPSNKVTEKGKDVELRCDPISGHTALYWYRQSLGQGLEFLIYFQGNSAPDKSGLPSDRFSAERTGGSVSTLTIQRTQQEDSAVYLCASSLAGERTDTQYFGPGTRLTVL.

V usage is TRBV11-2 and J usage is TRBJ1-2; tentatively, D is TRBD1 (6 bases). CDR1 is SGHAT, CDR2 FQNNGV, per germline. V shed 0 bases and J shed 4 bases, with 12 bases lying between them. This CDR3 region has 15 residues. CDR3 amino acids: CASSLDWWGLYGYTF. For the CDR3, the DNA is TGTGCCAGCAGCTTAGATTGGTGGGGGCTCTATGGCTACACCTTC.

V is TRBV14 and J is TRBJ2-7; D unresolved. From germline, CDR1 is SGHDN and CDR2 FVKESK. The CDR3 length is 15 residues. With 0 bases removed from V and 0 bases from J, the gap between germline ends came to 9 bases. For the CDR3, the DNA is TGTGCCAGCAGCCAAGAGCTTGCACTCTCCTACGAGCAGTACTTC. Its protein product is CASSQELALSYEQYF.

This clone showed up just once. The genes are TRBV30 and TRBJ2-5, with D tentatively TRBD2 (5 bases). Per the germline V gene, CDR1 is GTSNPN and CDR2 is SVGIG (reference sequence). The CDR3 runs to 13 residues. V was trimmed by 3 bases and J by 2 bases, leaving 10 bases between them. The CDR3 spells CAWRDGVQETQYF. The CDR3 region has the DNA TGTGCCTGGAGAGACGGGGTTCAAGAGACCCAGTACTTC.

This clone was observed once. The chain uses TRBV14 and TRBJ2-1; D is uncertain. Germline V gene data show CDR1 as SGHDN and CDR2 as FVKESK. Trimming shortened V by 3 bases and J by 13 bases, and 10 bases separated the two germline ends. The CDR3 loop spans 11 amino acids. The DNA for the CDR3 is TGTGCCAGCAGCCATGGACCACTCCAGTTCTTC. Protein product: CASSHGPLQFF.

The chain joins TRBV4-2 to TRBJ2-7; 9 bases agree with TRBD1. CDR1 and CDR2 (germline): LGHNA, YNFKEQ. Trimming took 4 bases from V and 0 from J; bases not matched to a gene: 4. The CDR3 consists of 15 residues. The CDR3 protein is CASSPQTGGSYEQYF. The CDR3 nucleotides are TGTGCCAGCAGCCCTCAGACAGGGGGCTCCTACGAGCAGTACTTC.

The chain has TRBV6-1 and TRBJ2-4; the D is unclear. The CDR3 extends over 14 amino acids. Trimming took off 6 bases at V and 0 bases at J, with 9 bases between the two ends. The germline gives CDR1 MNHNS, CDR2 SASEGT. The DNA of the CDR3 is TGTGCCAGCAGAGAGTCTCTAGCCAAAAACATTCAGTACTTC. It is translated as CASRESLAKNIQYF.